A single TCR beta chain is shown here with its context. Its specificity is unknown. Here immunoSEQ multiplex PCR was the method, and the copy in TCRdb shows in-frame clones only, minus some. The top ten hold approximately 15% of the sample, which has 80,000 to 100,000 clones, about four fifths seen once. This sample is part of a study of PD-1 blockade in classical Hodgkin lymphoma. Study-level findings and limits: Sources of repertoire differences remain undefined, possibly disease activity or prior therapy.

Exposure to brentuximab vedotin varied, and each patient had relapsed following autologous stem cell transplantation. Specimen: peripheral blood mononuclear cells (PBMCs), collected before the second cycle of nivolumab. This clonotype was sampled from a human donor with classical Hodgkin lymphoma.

The CDR3 nucleotides read TGTGCCAGCAATAGCGGAGCAGGCACAGATACGCAGTATTTT. It yields the protein CASNSGAGTDTQYF. This rearrangement joins TRBV6-6 to TRBJ2-3; tentatively, D is TRBD2 (6 bases). There are 14 residues in the CDR3. Trimming left V 7 bases short and J 1 base short, with 12 bases between. Germline-derived CDR1 and CDR2 are MNHNY and SVGAGI (reference sequence).